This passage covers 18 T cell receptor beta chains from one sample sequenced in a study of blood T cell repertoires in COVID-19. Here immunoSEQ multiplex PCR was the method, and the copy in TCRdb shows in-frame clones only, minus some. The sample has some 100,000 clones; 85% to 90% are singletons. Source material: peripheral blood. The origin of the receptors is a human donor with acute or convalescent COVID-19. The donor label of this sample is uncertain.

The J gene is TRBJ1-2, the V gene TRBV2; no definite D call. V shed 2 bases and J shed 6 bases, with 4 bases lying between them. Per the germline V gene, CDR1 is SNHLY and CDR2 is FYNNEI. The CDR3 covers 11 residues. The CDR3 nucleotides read TGTGCCAGCAGTGAACGGGATGGCTACACCTTC. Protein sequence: CASSERDGYTF.

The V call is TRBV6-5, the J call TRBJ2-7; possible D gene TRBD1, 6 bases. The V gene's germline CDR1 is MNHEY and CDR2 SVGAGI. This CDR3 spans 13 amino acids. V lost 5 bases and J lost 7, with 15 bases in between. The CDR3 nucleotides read TGTGCCAGCAGTCAATCAGGGGTAGGAGAGCAGTACTTC. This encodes CASSQSGVGEQYF.

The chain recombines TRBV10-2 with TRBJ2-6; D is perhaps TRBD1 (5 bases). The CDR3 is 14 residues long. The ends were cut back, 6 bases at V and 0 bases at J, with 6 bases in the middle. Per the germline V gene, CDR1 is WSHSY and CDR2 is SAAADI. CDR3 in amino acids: CASSDSSGANVLTF. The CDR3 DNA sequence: TGCGCCAGCAGCGACAGCTCTGGGGCCAACGTCCTGACTTTC.

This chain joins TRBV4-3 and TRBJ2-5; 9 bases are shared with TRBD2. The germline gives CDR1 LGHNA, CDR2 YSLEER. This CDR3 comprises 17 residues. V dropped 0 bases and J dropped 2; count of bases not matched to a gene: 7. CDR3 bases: TGCGCCAGCAGCCAAGATCGCGGGAGGGCCTCACAAGAGACCCAGTACTTC. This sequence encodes CASSQDRGRASQETQYF.

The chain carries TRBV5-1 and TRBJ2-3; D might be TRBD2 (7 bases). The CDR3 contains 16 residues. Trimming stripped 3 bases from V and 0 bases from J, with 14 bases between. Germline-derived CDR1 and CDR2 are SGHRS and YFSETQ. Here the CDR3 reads CASSSRGDTSTDTQYF. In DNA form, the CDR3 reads TGCGCCAGCAGCTCACGGGGGGACACTAGCACAGATACGCAGTATTTT. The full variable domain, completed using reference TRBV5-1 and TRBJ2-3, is KAGVTQTPRYLIKTRGQQVTLSCSPISGHRSVSWYQQTPGQGLQFLFEYFSETQRNKGNFPGRFSGRQFSNSRSEMNVSTLELGDSALYLCASSSRGDTSTDTQYFGPGTRLTVL.

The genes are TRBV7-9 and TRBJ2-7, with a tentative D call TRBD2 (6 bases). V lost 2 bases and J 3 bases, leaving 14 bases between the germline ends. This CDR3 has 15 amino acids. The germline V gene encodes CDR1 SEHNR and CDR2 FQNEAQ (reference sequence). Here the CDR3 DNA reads TGTGCCAGCAGCTTACAGGCGGGGATCAGCTACGAGCAGTACTTC. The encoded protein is CASSLQAGISYEQYF. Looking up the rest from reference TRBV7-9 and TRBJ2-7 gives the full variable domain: DTGVSQNPRHKITKRGQNVTFRCDPISEHNRLYWYRQTLGQGPEFLTYFQNEAQLEKSRLLSDRFSAERPKGSFSTLEIQRTEQGDSAMYLCASSLQAGISYEQYFGPGTRLTVT.

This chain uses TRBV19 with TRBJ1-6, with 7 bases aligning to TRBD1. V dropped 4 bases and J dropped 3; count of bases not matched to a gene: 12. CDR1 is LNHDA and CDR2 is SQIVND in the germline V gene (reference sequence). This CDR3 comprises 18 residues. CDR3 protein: CASSTGPARGYYNSPLHF. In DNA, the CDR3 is TGTGCCAGTAGTACCGGTCCTGCCAGGGGGTACTATAATTCACCCCTCCACTTT.

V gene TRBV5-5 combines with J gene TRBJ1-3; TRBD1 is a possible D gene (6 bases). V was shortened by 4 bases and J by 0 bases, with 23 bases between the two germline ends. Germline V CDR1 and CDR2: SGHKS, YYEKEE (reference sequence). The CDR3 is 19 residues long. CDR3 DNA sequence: TGTGCCAGCAGCACAAGGGACATTCGGGGAACGCGCTCTGGAAACACCATATATTTT. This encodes CASSTRDIRGTRSGNTIYF.

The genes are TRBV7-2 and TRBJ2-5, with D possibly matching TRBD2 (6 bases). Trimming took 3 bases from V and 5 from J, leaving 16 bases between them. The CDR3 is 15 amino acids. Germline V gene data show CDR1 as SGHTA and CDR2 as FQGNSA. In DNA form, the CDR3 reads TGTGCCAGCAGCTTCAACTCCCCAGGAGGGGAGACCCAGTACTTC. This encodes CASSFNSPGGETQYF.

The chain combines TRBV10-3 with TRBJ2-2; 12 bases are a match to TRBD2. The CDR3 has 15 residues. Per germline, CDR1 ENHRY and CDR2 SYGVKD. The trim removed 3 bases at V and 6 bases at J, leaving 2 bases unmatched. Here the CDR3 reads CAISDSSGGAGELFF. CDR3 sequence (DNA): TGTGCCATCAGTGACTCTAGCGGGGGGGCCGGGGAGCTGTTTTTT.

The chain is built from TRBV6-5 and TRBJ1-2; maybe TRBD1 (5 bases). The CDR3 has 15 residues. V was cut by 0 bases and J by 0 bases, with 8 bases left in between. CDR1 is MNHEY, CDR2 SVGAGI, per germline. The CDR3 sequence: CASSYSQETNYGYTF. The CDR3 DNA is TGTGCCAGCAGTTACTCACAGGAGACTAACTATGGCTACACCTTC.

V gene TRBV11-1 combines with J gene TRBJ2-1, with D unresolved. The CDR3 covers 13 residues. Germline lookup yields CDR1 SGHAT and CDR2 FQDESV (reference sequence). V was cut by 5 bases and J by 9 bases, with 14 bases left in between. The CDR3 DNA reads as TGTGCCAGCAGCACCACTACGTCGGCTGAGCAGTTCTTC. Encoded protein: CASSTTTSAEQFF.

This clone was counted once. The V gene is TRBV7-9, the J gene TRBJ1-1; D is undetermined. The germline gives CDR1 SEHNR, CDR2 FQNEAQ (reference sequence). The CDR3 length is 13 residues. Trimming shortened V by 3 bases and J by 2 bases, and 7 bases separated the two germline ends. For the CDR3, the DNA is TGTGCCAGCAGCTTTGAGCTAAACACTGAAGCTTTCTTT. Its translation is CASSFELNTEAFF.

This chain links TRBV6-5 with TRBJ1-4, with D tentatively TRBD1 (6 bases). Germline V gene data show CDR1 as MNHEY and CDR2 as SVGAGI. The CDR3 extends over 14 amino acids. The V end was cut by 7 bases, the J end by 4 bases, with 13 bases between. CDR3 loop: CASKGGQINEKLFF. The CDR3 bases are TGTGCCAGCAAGGGTGGACAGATTAATGAAAAACTGTTTTTT.

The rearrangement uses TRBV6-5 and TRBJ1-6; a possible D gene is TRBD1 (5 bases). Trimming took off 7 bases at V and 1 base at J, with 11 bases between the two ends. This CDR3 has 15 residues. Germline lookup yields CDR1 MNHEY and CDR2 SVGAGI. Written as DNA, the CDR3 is TGTGCCAGCAAACACCAGGGTTCCTATAATTCACCCCTCCACTTT. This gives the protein CASKHQGSYNSPLHF.

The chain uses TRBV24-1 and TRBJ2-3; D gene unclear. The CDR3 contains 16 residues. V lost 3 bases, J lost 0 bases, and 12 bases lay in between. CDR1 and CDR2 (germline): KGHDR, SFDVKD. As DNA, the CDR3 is TGTGCCACCAGTGATCAGACTGCCTCTAGCACAGATACGCAGTATTTT. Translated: CATSDQTASSTDTQYF.

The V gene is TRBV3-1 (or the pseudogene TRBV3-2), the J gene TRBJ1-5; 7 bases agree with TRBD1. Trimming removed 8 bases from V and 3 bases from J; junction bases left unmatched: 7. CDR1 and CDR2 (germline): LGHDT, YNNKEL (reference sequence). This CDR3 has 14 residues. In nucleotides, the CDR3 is TGTGCCAGCTCGCCACAGGGGCACAATCAGCCCCAGCATTTT. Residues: CASSPQGHNQPQHF.

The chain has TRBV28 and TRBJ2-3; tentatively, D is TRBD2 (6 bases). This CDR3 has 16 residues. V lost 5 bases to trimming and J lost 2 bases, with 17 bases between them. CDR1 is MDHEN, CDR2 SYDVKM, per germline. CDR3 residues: CASSPSGGGHTDTQYF. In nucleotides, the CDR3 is TGTGCCAGCAGTCCCTCCGGGGGAGGCCACACAGATACGCAGTATTTT.